This T cell receptor beta chain was found in a study of vaccination and CD4 T cells after COVID-19. Study overall: Samples taken post-COVID came a median around 100 days after diagnosis, ranging from 35 to 161.

TCRdb re-called the PCR reads with MiXCR, one entry per CDR3 protein. The table shows approximately 17,000 distinct CDR3 sequences, with just over 60% occurring only once. Regarding this clonotype: Its antigen is still unknown.

Per germline, CDR1 DFQATT and CDR2 SNEGSKA (reference sequence). J lost 9 bases, V lost 7 bases, and 13 bases had no gene match. This CDR3 is built from 15 residues. Study results and caveats: Convalescent patients had a median around 90% of post-vaccine SARS-CoV-2-reactive clones that were detected only after vaccination, not before it. There were relatively few convalescent patients studied, and there were no early post-infection timepoints.

The chain uses TRBV20-1 and TRBJ2-1; 12 bases line up with TRBD2. This specimen was CD4+ T cells from blood, taken after SARS-CoV-2 vaccination. This TCR was sampled from a human donor who had recovered from COVID-19. CDR3 region: CSELGGLAGRVEQFF. As DNA, the CDR3 is TGCAGTGAATTAGGCGGACTAGCGGGACGGGTTGAGCAGTTCTTC.